This TCR beta chain was sequenced during a study of brain T cells in children with intractable seizures. Overall study results and limits: Patients' HCMV serostatus was unknown; virus specificity rests on CDR3 similarity alone. Absence of clones before surgery may stem from lower sequencing depth.

The sequenced cases were selected for having the highest brain T cell transcript signatures. At least one anti-epileptic drug was given before surgery. To note about this clone: Antigen unknown.

Generated by immunoSEQ multiplex PCR, the TCRdb table keeps only in-frame clones and is missing some. The data show 60,000 to 65,000 clones, with 95% to 97% seen just once and more than 0.3% held by the top ten. The germline V gene encodes CDR1 ENHRY and CDR2 SYGVKD. The CDR3 runs 16 residues. The germline V and J ends were trimmed by 6 bases and 0 bases, with 15 bases remaining between them. The clonotype comes from a boy younger than two with focal cortical dysplasia and intractable seizures. The sample consisted of peripheral blood, taken at surgery. This chain joins TRBV10-3 and TRBJ1-3; D is unresolved. The CDR3: CAISLDLTISGNTIYF. CDR3 bases: TGTGCCATCAGCTTGGACTTGACGATCTCTGGAAACACCATATATTTT.